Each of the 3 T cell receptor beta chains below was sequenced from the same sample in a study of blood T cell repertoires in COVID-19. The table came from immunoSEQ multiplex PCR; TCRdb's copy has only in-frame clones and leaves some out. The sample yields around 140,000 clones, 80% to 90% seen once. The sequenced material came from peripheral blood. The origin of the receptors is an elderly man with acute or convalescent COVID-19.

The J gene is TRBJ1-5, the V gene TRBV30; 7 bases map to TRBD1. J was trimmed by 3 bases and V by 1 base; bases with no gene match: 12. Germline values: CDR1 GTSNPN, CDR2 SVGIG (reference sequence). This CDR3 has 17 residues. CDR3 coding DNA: TGTGCCTGGAGTGGGCAGGGGGGACAGCTTAACAATCAGCCCCAGCATTTT. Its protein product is CAWSGQGGQLNNQPQHF.

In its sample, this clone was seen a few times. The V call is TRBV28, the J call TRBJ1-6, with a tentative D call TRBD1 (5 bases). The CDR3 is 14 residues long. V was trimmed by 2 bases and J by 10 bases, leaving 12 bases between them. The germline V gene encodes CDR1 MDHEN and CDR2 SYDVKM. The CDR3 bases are TGTGCCAGCAGTTTACAGGGTGGTGGGTCACCCCTCCACTTT. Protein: CASSLQGGGSPLHF.

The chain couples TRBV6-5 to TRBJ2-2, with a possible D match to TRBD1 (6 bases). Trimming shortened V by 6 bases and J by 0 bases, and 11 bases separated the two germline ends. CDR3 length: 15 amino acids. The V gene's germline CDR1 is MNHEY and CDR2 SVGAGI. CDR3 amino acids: CASRSDSPNTGELFF. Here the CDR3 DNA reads TGTGCCAGCAGATCGGACAGTCCGAACACCGGGGAGCTGTTTTTT.